The rows below give T cell receptor beta chains drawn from one sample of a study of early T cells in non-severe SARS-CoV-2 infection. TCRdb itself ran the 5' RACE reads through MiXCR, one entry per CDR3 protein. The table records roughly 64,000 distinct CDR3 sequences, approximately 10% of them present only once. The specimen comprised whole blood, sampled at baseline. These receptors originate from an adult who was a healthcare worker with PCR-confirmed SARS-CoV-2 infection or an uninfected control (not recorded which). Each CDR3 is given with its conserved first and last residue. A D gene is named only where the DNA matches it firmly. Size tells how often a clone was seen (once, few, many) or the class of an expanded clone, and some rows leave it out.

j_call: TRBJ1-4
v_call: TRBV14
clone_size: few
d_call: NA
cdr3_aa: CASSPFKGKDEKLFF
cdr3_nt: TGTGCCAGCAGCCCCTTTAAGGGGAAGGATGAAAAACTGTTTTTT

j_call: TRBJ2-3
v_call: TRBV27
clone_size: NA
d_call: TRBD2
cdr3_aa: CALKGPGLAGGPSTDTQYF
cdr3_nt: TGTGCCCTCAAGGGTCCCGGACTAGCGGGGGGCCCTAGCACAGATACGCAGTATTTT

j_call: TRBJ2-3
v_call: TRBV7-9
clone_size: NA
d_call: TRBD2
cdr3_aa: CASSLSGGHTDTQYF
cdr3_nt: TGTGCCAGCAGCCTTAGCGGGGGTCACACAGATACGCAGTATTTT

j_call: TRBJ2-3
v_call: TRBV4-3
clone_size: many
d_call: TRBD1
cdr3_aa: CASSQGQGAADTQYF
cdr3_nt: TGCGCCAGCAGCCAGGGCCAGGGGGCGGCAGATACGCAGTATTTT

j_call: TRBJ1-6
v_call: TRBV7-2
clone_size: NA
d_call: NA
cdr3_aa: CASSLRGAQSPLHF
cdr3_nt: TGTGCCAGCAGCTTAAGGGGGGCCCAATCACCCCTCCACTTT

j_call: TRBJ2-1
v_call: TRBV5-1
clone_size: few
d_call: TRBD2
cdr3_aa: CASSWTGTSSHNEQFF
cdr3_nt: TGCGCCAGCAGCTGGACCGGGACTAGTAGTCACAATGAGCAGTTCTTC

j_call: TRBJ2-2
v_call: TRBV12-3/TRBV12-4
clone_size: few
d_call: TRBD1
cdr3_aa: CASSSGQGASTGELFF
cdr3_nt: TGTGCCAGCAGTTCGGGACAGGGGGCATCAACCGGGGAGCTGTTTTTT

j_call: TRBJ1-2
v_call: TRBV20-1
clone_size: few
d_call: TRBD1
cdr3_aa: CSAERSGGYGYTF
cdr3_nt: TGCAGTGCGGAGAGGTCAGGGGGGTATGGCTACACCTTC

j_call: TRBJ1-2
v_call: TRBV7-3
clone_size: NA
d_call: NA
cdr3_aa: CASSQAPGNNYGYTF
cdr3_nt: TGTGCCAGCAGCCAAGCCCCCGGGAATAACTATGGCTACACCTTC

j_call: TRBJ1-2
v_call: TRBV4-3
clone_size: NA
d_call: NA
cdr3_aa: CASSQVGRTLNYGYTF
cdr3_nt: TGCGCCAGCAGCCAAGTTGGCAGGACCCTTAACTATGGCTACACCTTC

j_call: TRBJ2-7
v_call: TRBV20-1
clone_size: NA
d_call: NA
cdr3_aa: CSARVGGAPYEQYF
cdr3_nt: TGCAGTGCTAGAGTGGGTGGGGCCCCCTACGAGCAGTACTTC

j_call: TRBJ1-6
v_call: TRBV12-3/TRBV12-4
clone_size: few
d_call: NA
cdr3_aa: CASSLSAERSPLHF
cdr3_nt: TGTGCCAGCAGTTTATCGGCCGAGCGCTCACCCCTCCACTTT

j_call: TRBJ1-5
v_call: TRBV2
clone_size: many
d_call: TRBD1
cdr3_aa: CASSGAGGSGQPQHF
cdr3_nt: TGTGCCAGCAGTGGGGCAGGGGGCAGCGGACAGCCCCAGCATTTT

j_call: TRBJ2-7
v_call: TRBV7-3
clone_size: many
d_call: NA
cdr3_aa: CASSSYTSDEQYF
cdr3_nt: TGTGCCAGCAGCTCCTACACGTCGGACGAGCAGTACTTC

j_call: TRBJ2-7
v_call: TRBV4-1
clone_size: NA
d_call: TRBD1
cdr3_aa: CASSQPGQTYEQYF
cdr3_nt: TGCGCCAGCAGCCAACCGGGACAGACCTACGAGCAGTACTTC

j_call: TRBJ1-1
v_call: TRBV29-1
clone_size: few
d_call: NA
cdr3_aa: CSVASGNTEAFF
cdr3_nt: TGCAGCGTTGCCAGTGGGAACACTGAAGCTTTCTTT

j_call: TRBJ1-2
v_call: TRBV29-1
clone_size: few
d_call: NA
cdr3_aa: CSVELTDEIGYGYTF
cdr3_nt: TGCAGCGTTGAATTGACAGACGAGATAGGCTATGGCTACACCTTC

j_call: TRBJ1-1
v_call: TRBV4-1
clone_size: NA
d_call: TRBD1
cdr3_aa: CASTRGVRNTEAFF
cdr3_nt: TGCGCCAGCACCAGGGGGGTGCGCAACACTGAAGCTTTCTTT

j_call: TRBJ1-3
v_call: TRBV6-5
clone_size: NA
d_call: TRBD1
cdr3_aa: CASLGTASGNTIYF
cdr3_nt: TGTGCCAGCCTAGGGACAGCCTCTGGAAACACCATATATTTT

j_call: TRBJ2-5
v_call: TRBV12-3/TRBV12-4
clone_size: NA
d_call: NA
cdr3_aa: CASSSTRSEETQYF
cdr3_nt: TGTGCCAGCAGTTCGACTAGAAGTGAAGAGACCCAGTACTTC

j_call: TRBJ2-3
v_call: TRBV19
clone_size: NA
d_call: TRBD2
cdr3_aa: CARTPGGGTDTQYF
cdr3_nt: TGTGCCAGGACCCCCGGGGGGGGCACAGATACGCAGTATTTT

j_call: TRBJ2-1
v_call: TRBV27
clone_size: many
d_call: NA
cdr3_aa: CASSIWAGLNYNEQFF
cdr3_nt: TGTGCCAGCAGCATCTGGGCGGGGCTCAATTACAATGAGCAGTTCTTC

j_call: TRBJ1-2
v_call: TRBV12-3/TRBV12-4
clone_size: NA
d_call: TRBD1
cdr3_aa: CASRQTGGLYGYTF
cdr3_nt: TGTGCCAGCCGACAGACAGGGGGCCTCTATGGCTACACCTTC

j_call: TRBJ1-2
v_call: TRBV11-2
clone_size: few
d_call: NA
cdr3_aa: CASSLGTAYGYTF
cdr3_nt: TGTGCCAGCAGCTTAGGCACGGCCTATGGCTACACCTTC

j_call: TRBJ2-7
v_call: TRBV2
clone_size: many
d_call: TRBD1
cdr3_aa: CASSETGAYEQYF
cdr3_nt: TGTGCCAGCAGTGAGACAGGGGCCTACGAGCAGTACTTC

j_call: TRBJ2-3
v_call: TRBV7-8
clone_size: NA
d_call: NA
cdr3_aa: CASSLGRDTQYF
cdr3_nt: TGTGCCAGCAGCTTAGGGCGGGATACGCAGTATTTT

j_call: TRBJ1-3
v_call: TRBV6-6
clone_size: few
d_call: NA
cdr3_aa: CASSSPLQGGGNTIYF
cdr3_nt: TGTGCCAGCAGCTCCCCGTTGCAGGGTGGTGGAAACACCATATATTTT

j_call: TRBJ2-5
v_call: TRBV11-2
clone_size: many
d_call: TRBD2
cdr3_aa: CASSVTSGRETQYF
cdr3_nt: TGTGCCAGCAGCGTGACTAGCGGGAGAGAGACCCAGTACTTC